This T cell receptor (beta chain) was profiled in a study of T cells after yellow fever vaccination. Whole-study context: Fractions containing few cells were prepared with SMART-Seq v4 Ultra Low Input.

For this clonotype: No antigen is known for it.

General study points: Post-booster repertoires again held most primary-vaccination clones (about 95% CD4, 88% CD8). Faster peaking, at day 5 versus 15, marked a secondary response that was weaker.

Trimming pared 6 bases from V and 1 base from J, leaving 13 bases between. The CDR3 is 15 residues long. From germline, CDR1 is MNHEY and CDR2 SVGAGI. TCRdb fed the 5' RACE reads into MiXCR, producing one record per CDR3 protein. The sample shows more than 95,000 distinct CDR3 sequences, roughly 15% of them seen only once. This material consisted of CD8+ T cells sorted from PBMCs, taken 5 days after the yellow fever booster vaccination. V usage is TRBV6-5 and J usage is TRBJ1-5, with a weak D call TRBD1 (5 bases). The sequence was obtained from a man between 18 and 35 years old who received the YFV17D yellow fever vaccine. The CDR3 loop reads CASRVDKTSNQPQHF. CDR3 sequence (DNA): TGTGCCAGCAGAGTGGACAAGACGAGCAATCAGCCCCAGCATTTT.